What follows describes a single T cell receptor (beta chain). The sample is drawn from a study of blood T cell repertoires in COVID-19. Overall study context: COVID-19 samples from acute and convalescent phases originated in the United States, Italy and Spain. From T cells, B-cell-depleted T cells, or PBMCs came the material, which was cDNA or gDNA.

In the study's own analysis: Using reference gene primer amplification, nucleated cell counts were estimated. Libraries were prepared by immunoSEQ multiplex PCR; TCRdb keeps only in-frame clonotypes and omits some of them. V, J and clone size were drawn from that table, and D and trimming were deduced from the DNA. The sample lists roughly 60,000 clones; approximately 90% were seen once. In germline, CDR1 is LNHDA, CDR2 SQIVND (reference sequence). V lost 4 bases, J lost 4 bases, and 4 bases stayed unmatched. The CDR3 runs 15 residues. The receptor comes from a woman aged 80 or over with active COVID-19. Sample: peripheral blood. The V call is TRBV19, the J call TRBJ2-1; 10 bases line up with TRBD1. The CDR3 DNA sequence: TGTGCCAGTAGTACGGGACAGGGGATTTACAATGAGCAGTTCTTC. Translation gives CASSTGQGIYNEQFF. Drawing the rest from reference TRBV19 and TRBJ2-1, the complete variable domain is DGGITQSPKYLFRKEGQNVTLSCEQNLNHDAMYWYRQDPGQGLRLIYYSQIVNDFQKGDIAEGYSVSREKKESFPLTVTSAQKNPTAFYLCASSTGQGIYNEQFFGPGTRLTVL.